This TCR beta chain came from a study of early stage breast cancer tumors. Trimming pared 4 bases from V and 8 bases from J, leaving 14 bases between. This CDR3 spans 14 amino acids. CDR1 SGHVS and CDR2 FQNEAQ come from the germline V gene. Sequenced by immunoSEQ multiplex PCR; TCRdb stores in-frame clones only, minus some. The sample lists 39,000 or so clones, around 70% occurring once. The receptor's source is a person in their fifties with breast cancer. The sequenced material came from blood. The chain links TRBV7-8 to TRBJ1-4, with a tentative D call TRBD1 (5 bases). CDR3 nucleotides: TGTGCCAGCAGCTCTCGGCAGGGCTGGGAAAAACTGTTTTTT. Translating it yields CASSSRQGWEKLFF.